This T cell receptor beta chain originates from a study of regulatory T cells in long-lasting Graves disease. The length of the CDR3 is 12 residues. Germline V gene lookup returns CDR1 MDHEN and CDR2 SYDVKM. The ends were cut back, 2 bases at V and 6 bases at J, with 8 bases in the middle. This clonotype was observed a single time. Its antigen remains unidentified. Sequencing libraries for TCR beta were prepared with iRepertoire HTBI primers and Arm-PCR of CDR3 regions. Each CDR3 protein gets one entry after TCRdb re-called the multiplex PCR reads with MiXCR. There are 440,000 or so distinct CDR3 sequences in the sample; under 15% occur only once, and over 15% lies in the top ten. Findings and caveats of the study: Sharing of public clonotypes was greater in persistent patients (roughly 2,600) than in new patients (approximately 940). TRBV28 was favored in persistent disease, as were TRBJ1-2 and TRBJ2-5.

Noted time point: newly diagnosed GD, antithyroid drugs for less than 3 months. After RNA was extracted from PBMCs, the TCR library was made from it. The same sample was also used in a study of T cells in Graves' hyperthyroidism and ophthalmopathy. As reported in that work: Patients between 18 and 65 years old had hyperthyroidism, newly diagnosed and lasting under 2 months.

The source is a woman in her 30s with Graves disease. V is TRBV28 and J is TRBJ2-7, with D tentatively TRBD2 (5 bases). The sample in question was peripheral blood mononuclear cells (PBMCs), obtained at new diagnosis, from a patient treated with antithyroid drugs. The CDR3 here is CASSLTGSEQYF. The CDR3 bases are TGTGCCAGCAGTTTAACGGGGAGCGAGCAGTACTTC.